This T cell receptor beta chain was profiled in a study of cytomegalovirus exposure and HLA in healthy donors. About the research overall: Sequencing of roughly 180 million T cells in an earlier analysis found 95 million to 120 million unique TCR beta sequences. Study-wide findings and caveats: With later analysis, a missense DCLRE1C variant became linked to TCR beta V- and J-gene trimming. In terms of immune exposure information, only CMV serostatus was available. Excluded: some indistinguishable V segments such as TRBV6-2 and TRBV6-3.

Vbeta (60) and Jbeta (13) primers were used in the PCR. Sequencing used immunoSEQ multiplex PCR; TCRdb keeps in-frame clones, though not all of them. This table holds about 170,000 clones, around 79% found once. V dropped 2 bases and J dropped 5 bases, with 12 bases sitting between them. The CDR3 length is 14 residues. Looked up from germline, CDR1 is WNHNN and CDR2 is SYGVQD (reference sequence). About this clone itself: Its antigen is as yet unknown.

The sequencing input was PBMCs. The chain joins TRBV10-1 to TRBJ1-1, with D tentatively TRBD1 (6 bases). The source of this sequence is a woman aged 50 to 65 in good health and CMV-seropositive. CDR3 in amino acids: CASSEGGLWTEAFF. DNA for the CDR3: TGCGCCAGCAGTGAGGGGGGCCTTTGGACTGAAGCTTTCTTT.